This TCR beta chain originates from a study of OX40 agonist ivuxolimab in advanced cancers. This table comes from immunoSEQ multiplex PCR, and its TCRdb copy is limited to in-frame clones, with some not included. The table records around 50,000 clones, roughly four fifths of them present only once. The TCR comes from an adult with an advanced solid tumor such as melanoma, head and neck, liver or kidney cancer. The sample consisted of CD4+ or CD8+ T cells sorted from blood, taken in a trial of the OX40 agonist ivuxolimab.

The CDR3 loop reads CASTRQGGSYEQYF. The CDR3 region has the DNA TGTGCCAGCACCCGCCAAGGGGGGTCCTACGAGCAGTACTTC. The J gene is TRBJ2-7, the V gene TRBV2; D may be TRBD1 or TRBD2 (6 bases each). The CDR3 totals 14 residues. V was trimmed by 7 bases and J by 1 base, leaving 14 bases between them. Germline CDR1 reads SNHLY; CDR2 reads FYNNEI.